Listed below are T cell receptor beta chains from one sample, sequenced in a study of cytomegalovirus exposure and HLA in healthy donors. Repertoires were generated with immunoSEQ multiplex PCR, while TCRdb's copy carries only in-frame clones and drops some. The data hold 65,000 to 80,000 clones, with 78% observed a single time. Material: PBMCs. These receptors were obtained from a woman aged 35 to 49 in good health and CMV-seropositive. Both conserved end residues are part of each CDR3. D genes are given only for firm matches. Size is stated for part of the rows, as once, few or many counts, or as a class when the clone is expanded.

d_gene,abundance,v_gene,j_gene,CDR3aa,CDR3nt
TRBD1,once,TRBV6-4,TRBJ1-1,CASSRTGINEAFF,TGTGCCAGCAGCAGGACAGGGATTAATGAAGCTTTCTTT
TRBD1,NA,TRBV28,TRBJ2-3,CASSIPGQDYTDTQYF,TGTGCCAGCAGTATCCCGGGACAGGATTACACAGATACGCAGTATTTT
NA,NA,TRBV28,TRBJ1-5,CASSDSGHQPQHF,TGTGCCAGCAGTGACAGTGGGCATCAGCCCCAGCATTTT
TRBD1,NA,TRBV13,TRBJ1-6,CASSSRTGGSVALHF,TGTGCCAGCAGCTCCCGGACAGGGGGTTCGGTGGCCCTCCACTTT
NA,few,TRBV19,TRBJ1-1,CASSMGQNTEAFF,TGTGCCAGTAGTATGGGGCAGAACACTGAAGCTTTCTTT
TRBD1,NA,TRBV19,TRBJ2-1,CASRQGAQNEQFF,TGTGCCAGTCGACAGGGGGCGCAGAATGAGCAGTTCTTC
TRBD2,NA,TRBV27,TRBJ2-1,CASSSAGGSYNEQFF,TGTGCCAGCAGTTCAGCGGGGGGCTCCTACAATGAGCAGTTCTTC
NA,NA,TRBV28,TRBJ2-2,CASSLRMRVPGELFF,TGTGCCAGCAGTTTAAGGATGCGGGTACCCGGGGAGCTGTTTTTT
TRBD1,NA,TRBV5-4,TRBJ1-4,CASSQTGATNEKLFF,TGTGCCAGCAGCCAAACAGGGGCAACTAATGAAAAACTGTTTTTT
NA,NA,TRBV19,TRBJ2-2,CASSIRQGGRGELFF,TGTGCCAGTAGTATAAGGCAGGGTGGCCGCGGGGAGCTGTTTTTT
NA,NA,TRBV4-3,TRBJ1-1,CASSQGQLSEAFF,TGCGCCAGCAGCCAAGGACAGTTATCTGAAGCTTTCTTT
TRBD2,NA,TRBV11-2,TRBJ2-5,CASSLEGSGGETQYF,TGTGCCAGCAGCTTAGAGGGGTCGGGAGGGGAGACCCAGTACTTC
TRBD1,few,TRBV7-3,TRBJ2-2,CASSPGQGAWGELFF,TGTGCCAGCAGCCCAGGACAGGGGGCGTGGGGGGAGCTGTTTTTT
NA,NA,TRBV7-8,TRBJ1-5,CASSPRRQIGNQPQHF,TGTGCCAGCAGCCCCCGAAGACAGATTGGCAATCAGCCCCAGCATTTT
NA,few,TRBV28,TRBJ2-7,CASRRGQHYEQYF,TGTGCCAGCAGACGTGGACAGCACTACGAGCAGTACTTC
NA,NA,TRBV19,TRBJ2-7,CASSIDWSSYEQYF,TGTGCCAGTAGTATCGACTGGAGCTCCTACGAGCAGTACTTC
TRBD1,NA,TRBV7-2,TRBJ1-2,CASRPSHEGAHGYTF,TGTGCCAGCAGACCATCCCATGAGGGGGCCCATGGCTACACCTTC
NA,NA,TRBV19,TRBJ2-7,CASSIGGWAASYEQYF,TGTGCCAGTAGTATAGGAGGGTGGGCAGCCTCCTACGAGCAGTACTTC
NA,NA,TRBV27,TRBJ1-6,CASCEVGGDNSPLHF,TGTGCCAGTTGCGAAGTCGGAGGAGATAATTCACCCCTCCACTTT
NA,NA,TRBV4-3,TRBJ1-2,CASSQQRGHFGYTF,TGCGCCAGCAGCCAACAAAGGGGACATTTTGGCTACACCTTC
NA,few,TRBV6-1,TRBJ2-7,CASEETETYEQYF,TGTGCCAGCGAGGAGACAGAGACCTACGAGCAGTACTTC
TRBD1,NA,TRBV18,TRBJ1-1,CASSPQGGTEAFF,TGTGCCAGCTCACCCCAGGGGGGAACTGAAGCTTTCTTT
NA,NA,TRBV5-1,TRBJ2-1,CASSLVGGSYNEQFF,TGCGCCAGCAGCTTGGTTGGGGGCAGCTACAATGAGCAGTTCTTC